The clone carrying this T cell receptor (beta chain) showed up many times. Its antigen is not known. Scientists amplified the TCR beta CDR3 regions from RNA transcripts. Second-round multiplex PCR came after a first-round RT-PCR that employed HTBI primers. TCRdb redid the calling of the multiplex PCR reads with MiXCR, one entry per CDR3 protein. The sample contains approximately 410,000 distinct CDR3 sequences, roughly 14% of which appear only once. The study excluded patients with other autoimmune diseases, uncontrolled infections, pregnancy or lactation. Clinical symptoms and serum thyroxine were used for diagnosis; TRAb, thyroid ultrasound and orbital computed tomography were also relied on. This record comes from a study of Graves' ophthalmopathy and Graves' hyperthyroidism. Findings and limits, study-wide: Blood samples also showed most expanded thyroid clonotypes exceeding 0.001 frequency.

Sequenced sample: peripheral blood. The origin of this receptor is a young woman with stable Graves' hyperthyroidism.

The CDR3 bases are TGTGCCAGCTCACCCGGGAAGAGGAACACTGAAGCTTTCTTT. Translating it yields CASSPGKRNTEAFF. V usage is TRBV18 and J usage is TRBJ1-1; D not certain. The CDR3 consists of 14 residues. Trimming removed 3 bases from V and 1 base from J, with 9 bases in between. Germline V gene data show CDR1 as KGHSH and CDR2 as LQKENI.